This T cell receptor beta chain came from a study of identical twins. Whole-study results and caveats: The more abundant beta clonotypes in cord blood had fewer insertions, and memory repertoires did not show this. A partial confounding effect on zero-insertion analyses could come from invariant MAIT and iNKT cells.

Germline V gives CDR1 SNHLY, CDR2 FYNNEI. V dropped 0 bases and J dropped 0; count of bases not matched to a gene: 6. The CDR3 length is 17 residues. In TCRdb, the 5' RACE reads were re-called with MiXCR into one record per CDR3 protein. This sample carries 500,000 or so distinct CDR3 sequences, 13% to 15% of them seen once, and the ten largest clones take around 0.57%. A remark on this clonotype: Its matching antigen is unknown.

Only healthy Caucasians were enrolled as donors. This same sample was also part of a study on yellow fever vaccine responses in identical twins.

This receptor was obtained from a woman aged 18-29 years in good health. Input material: CD4+ T cells sorted from blood. This chain links TRBV2 with TRBJ2-7; 9 nucleotides line up with TRBD1. CDR3 sequence: CASSEALRTGVSYEQYF. The DNA for the CDR3 is TGTGCCAGCAGTGAAGCGCTTAGGACAGGGGTCTCCTACGAGCAGTACTTC.